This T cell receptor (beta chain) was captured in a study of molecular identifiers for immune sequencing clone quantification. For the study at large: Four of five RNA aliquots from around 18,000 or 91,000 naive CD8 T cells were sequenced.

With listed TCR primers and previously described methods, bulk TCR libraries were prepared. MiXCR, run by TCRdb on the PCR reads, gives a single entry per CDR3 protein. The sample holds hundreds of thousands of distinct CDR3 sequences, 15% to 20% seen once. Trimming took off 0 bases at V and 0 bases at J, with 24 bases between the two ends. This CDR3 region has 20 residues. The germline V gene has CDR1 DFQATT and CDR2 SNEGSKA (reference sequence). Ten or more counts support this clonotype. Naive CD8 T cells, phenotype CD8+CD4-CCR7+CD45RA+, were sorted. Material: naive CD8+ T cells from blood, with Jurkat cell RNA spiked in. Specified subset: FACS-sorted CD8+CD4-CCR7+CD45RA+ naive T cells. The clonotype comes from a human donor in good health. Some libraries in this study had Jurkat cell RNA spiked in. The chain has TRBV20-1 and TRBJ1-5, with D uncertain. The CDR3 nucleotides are TGCAGTGCTAGAGATCTTTGCGGTGTACGATTATACGGTAGCAATCAGCCCCAGCATTTT. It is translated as CSARDLCGVRLYGSNQPQHF.